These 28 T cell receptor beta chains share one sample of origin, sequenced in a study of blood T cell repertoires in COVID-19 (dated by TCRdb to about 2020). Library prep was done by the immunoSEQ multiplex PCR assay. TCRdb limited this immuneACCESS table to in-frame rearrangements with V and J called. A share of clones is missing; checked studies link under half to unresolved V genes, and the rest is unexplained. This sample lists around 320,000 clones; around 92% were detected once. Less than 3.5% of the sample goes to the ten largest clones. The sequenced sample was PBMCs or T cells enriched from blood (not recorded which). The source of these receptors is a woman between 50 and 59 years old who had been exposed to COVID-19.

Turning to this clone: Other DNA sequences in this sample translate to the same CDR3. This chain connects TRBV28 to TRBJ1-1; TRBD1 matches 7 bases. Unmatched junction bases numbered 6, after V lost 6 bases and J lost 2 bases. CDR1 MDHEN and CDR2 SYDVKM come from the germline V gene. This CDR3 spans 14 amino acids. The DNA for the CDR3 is TGTGCCAGCAGCCCGGGACAGCCCAACACTGAAGCTTTCTTT. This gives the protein CASSPGQPNTEAFF. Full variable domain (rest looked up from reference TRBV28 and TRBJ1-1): DVKVTQSSRYLVKRTGEKVFLECVQDMDHENMFWYRQDPGLGLRLIYFSYDVKMKEKGDIPEGYSVSREKKERFSLILESASTNQTSMYLCASSPGQPNTEAFFGQGTRLTVV.

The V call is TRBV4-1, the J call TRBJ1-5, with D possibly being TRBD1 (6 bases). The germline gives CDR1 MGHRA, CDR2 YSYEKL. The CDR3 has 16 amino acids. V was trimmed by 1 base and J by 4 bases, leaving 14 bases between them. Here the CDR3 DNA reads TGCGCCAGCAGCCAAGCGTCGGGTCAGGGGAATCAGCCCCAGCATTTT. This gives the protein CASSQASGQGNQPQHF.

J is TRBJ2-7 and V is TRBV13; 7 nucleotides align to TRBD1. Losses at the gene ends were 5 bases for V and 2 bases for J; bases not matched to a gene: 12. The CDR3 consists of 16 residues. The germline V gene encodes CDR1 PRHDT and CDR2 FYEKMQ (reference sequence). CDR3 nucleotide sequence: TGTGCCAGCAGCCCTCGGGACAGAAAAACCACCTACGAGCAGTACTTC. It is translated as CASSPRDRKTTYEQYF.

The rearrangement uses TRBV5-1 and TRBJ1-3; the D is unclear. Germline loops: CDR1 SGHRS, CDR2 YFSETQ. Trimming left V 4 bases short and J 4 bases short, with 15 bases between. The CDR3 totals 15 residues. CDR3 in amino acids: CASSAASSFGNTIYF. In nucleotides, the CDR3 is TGCGCCAGCAGCGCGGCGTCGTCATTCGGAAACACCATATATTTT.

CDR3: CASSLMGGAASTDTQYF. The CDR3 bases are TGTGCCAGCAGCTTAATGGGAGGAGCAGCAAGCACAGATACGCAGTATTTT. V usage is TRBV7-6 and J usage is TRBJ2-3, with TRBD2 as a possible D gene (6 bases). Trimming removed 2 bases at V and 0 bases at J, with 15 bases between. Per the germline V gene, CDR1 is SGHVS and CDR2 is FNYEAQ. The CDR3 extends over 17 amino acids.

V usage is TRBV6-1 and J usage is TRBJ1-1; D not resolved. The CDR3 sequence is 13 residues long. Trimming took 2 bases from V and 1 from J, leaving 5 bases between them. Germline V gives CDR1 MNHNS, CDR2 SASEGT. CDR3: CASSEYGNTEAFF. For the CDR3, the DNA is TGTGCCAGCAGTGAATACGGGAACACTGAAGCTTTCTTT.

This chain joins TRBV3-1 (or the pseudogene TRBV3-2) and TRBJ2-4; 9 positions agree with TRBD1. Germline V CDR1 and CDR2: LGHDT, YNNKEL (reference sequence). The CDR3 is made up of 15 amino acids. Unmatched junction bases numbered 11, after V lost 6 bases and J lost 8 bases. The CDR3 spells CASRHTGGLSDIQYF. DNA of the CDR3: TGTGCCAGCAGGCACACAGGGGGCTTATCGGACATTCAGTACTTC.

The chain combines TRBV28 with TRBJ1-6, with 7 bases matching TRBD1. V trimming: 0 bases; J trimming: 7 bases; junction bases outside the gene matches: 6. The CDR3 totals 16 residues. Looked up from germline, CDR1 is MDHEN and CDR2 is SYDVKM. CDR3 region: CASSLWRQGANSPLHF. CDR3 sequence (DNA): TGTGCCAGCAGTTTATGGAGACAGGGTGCCAATTCACCCCTCCACTTT.

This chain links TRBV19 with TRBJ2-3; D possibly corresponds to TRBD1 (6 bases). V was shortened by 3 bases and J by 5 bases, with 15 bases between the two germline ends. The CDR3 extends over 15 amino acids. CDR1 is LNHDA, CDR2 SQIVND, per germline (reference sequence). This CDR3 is CASSIMGAQGDTQYF. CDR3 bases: TGTGCCAGTAGTATCATGGGGGCGCAAGGAGATACGCAGTATTTT.

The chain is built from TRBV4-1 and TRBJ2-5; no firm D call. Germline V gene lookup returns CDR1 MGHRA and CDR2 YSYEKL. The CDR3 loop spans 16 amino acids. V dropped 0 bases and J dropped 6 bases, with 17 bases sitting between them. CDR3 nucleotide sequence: TGCGCCAGCAGCCAAGAAGAGACGGGTACCAAACAGACCCAGTACTTC. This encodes CASSQEETGTKQTQYF.

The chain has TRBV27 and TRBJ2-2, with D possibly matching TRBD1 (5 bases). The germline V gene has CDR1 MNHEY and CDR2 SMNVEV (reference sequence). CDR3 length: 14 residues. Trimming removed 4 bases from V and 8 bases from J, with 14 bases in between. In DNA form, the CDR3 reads TGTGCCAGCAGTTGGGGCTATCCTATAGGGGAGCTGTTTTTT. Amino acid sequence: CASSWGYPIGELFF.

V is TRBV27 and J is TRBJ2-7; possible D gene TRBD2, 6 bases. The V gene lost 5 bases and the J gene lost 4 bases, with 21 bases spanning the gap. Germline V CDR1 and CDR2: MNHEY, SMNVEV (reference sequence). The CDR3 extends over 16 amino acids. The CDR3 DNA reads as TGTGCCAGCAGTCCCTCTAGTGGAGGGGCATTTTACGAGCAGTACTTC. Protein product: CASSPSSGGAFYEQYF.

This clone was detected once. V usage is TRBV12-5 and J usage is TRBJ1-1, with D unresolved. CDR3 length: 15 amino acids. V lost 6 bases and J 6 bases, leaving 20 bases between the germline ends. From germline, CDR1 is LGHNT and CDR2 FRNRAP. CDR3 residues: CASGPPEAYAAEAFF. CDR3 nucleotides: TGTGCTAGTGGCCCGCCTGAGGCTTACGCCGCTGAAGCTTTCTTT.

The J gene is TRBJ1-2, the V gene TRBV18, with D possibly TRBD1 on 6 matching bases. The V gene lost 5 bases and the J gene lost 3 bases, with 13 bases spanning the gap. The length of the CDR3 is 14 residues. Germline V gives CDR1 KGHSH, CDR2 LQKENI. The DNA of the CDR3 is TGTGCCAGCTCAACCGGACAGCCGGACTATGGCTACACCTTC. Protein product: CASSTGQPDYGYTF.

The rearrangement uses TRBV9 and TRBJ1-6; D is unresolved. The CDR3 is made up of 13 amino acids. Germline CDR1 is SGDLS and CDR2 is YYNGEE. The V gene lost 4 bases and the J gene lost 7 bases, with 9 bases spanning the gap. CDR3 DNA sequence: TGTGCCAGCAGCCGCATGGAGAATTCACCCCTCCACTTT. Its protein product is CASSRMENSPLHF.

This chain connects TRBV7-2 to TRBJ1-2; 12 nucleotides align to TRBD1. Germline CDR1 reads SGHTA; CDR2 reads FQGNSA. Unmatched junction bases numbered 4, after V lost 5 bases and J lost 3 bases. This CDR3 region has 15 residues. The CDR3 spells CASSPGTGGDYGYTF. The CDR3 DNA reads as TGTGCCAGCAGCCCAGGGACAGGGGGCGACTATGGCTACACCTTC.

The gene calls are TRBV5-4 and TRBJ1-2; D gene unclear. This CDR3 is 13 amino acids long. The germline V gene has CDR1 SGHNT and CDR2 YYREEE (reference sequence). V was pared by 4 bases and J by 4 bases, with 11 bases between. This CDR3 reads CASSPREGYGYTF. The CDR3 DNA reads TGTGCCAGCAGCCCCCGGGAGGGCTATGGCTACACCTTC.

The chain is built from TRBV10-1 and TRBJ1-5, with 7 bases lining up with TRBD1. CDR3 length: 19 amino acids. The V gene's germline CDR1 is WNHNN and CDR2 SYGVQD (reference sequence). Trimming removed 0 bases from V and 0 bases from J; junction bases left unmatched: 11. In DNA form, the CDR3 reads TGCGCCAGCAGTGAGTCGACGGACAGGACGGACCTTAGCAATCAGCCCCAGCATTTT. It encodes CASSESTDRTDLSNQPQHF.

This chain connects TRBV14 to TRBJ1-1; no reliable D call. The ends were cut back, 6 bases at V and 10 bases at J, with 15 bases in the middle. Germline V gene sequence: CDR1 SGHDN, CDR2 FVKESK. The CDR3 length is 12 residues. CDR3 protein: CASSPGRWGAFF. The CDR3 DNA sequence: TGTGCCAGCAGTCCCGGGAGGTGGGGAGCTTTCTTT.

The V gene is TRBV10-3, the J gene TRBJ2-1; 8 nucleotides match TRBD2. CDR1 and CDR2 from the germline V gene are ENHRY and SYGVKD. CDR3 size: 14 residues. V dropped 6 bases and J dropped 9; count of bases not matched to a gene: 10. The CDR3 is CAIRASGGVSEQFF. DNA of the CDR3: TGTGCCATCAGGGCTTCGGGGGGGGTAAGTGAGCAGTTCTTC.

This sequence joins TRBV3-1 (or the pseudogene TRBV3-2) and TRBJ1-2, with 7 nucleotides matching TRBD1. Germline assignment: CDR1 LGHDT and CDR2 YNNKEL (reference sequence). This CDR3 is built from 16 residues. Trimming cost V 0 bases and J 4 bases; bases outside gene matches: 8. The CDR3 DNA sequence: TGTGCCAGCAGCCAAGAAGTCAGGGGGAAGGTCTATGGCTACACCTTC. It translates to CASSQEVRGKVYGYTF.

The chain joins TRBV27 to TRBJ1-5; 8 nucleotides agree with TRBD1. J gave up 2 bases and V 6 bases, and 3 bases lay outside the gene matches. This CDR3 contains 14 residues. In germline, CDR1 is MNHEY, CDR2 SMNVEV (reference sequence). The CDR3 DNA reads TGTGCCAGCAGAGGACAGGGAGGCAATCAGCCCCAGCATTTT. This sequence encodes CASRGQGGNQPQHF.

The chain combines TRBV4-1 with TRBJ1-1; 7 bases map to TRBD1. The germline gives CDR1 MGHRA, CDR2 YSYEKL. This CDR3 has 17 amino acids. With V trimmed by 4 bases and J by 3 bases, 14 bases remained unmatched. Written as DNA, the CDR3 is TGCGCCAGCAGCCGCGAACCCCAGACAGGGTTTGACACTGAAGCTTTCTTT. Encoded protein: CASSREPQTGFDTEAFF.

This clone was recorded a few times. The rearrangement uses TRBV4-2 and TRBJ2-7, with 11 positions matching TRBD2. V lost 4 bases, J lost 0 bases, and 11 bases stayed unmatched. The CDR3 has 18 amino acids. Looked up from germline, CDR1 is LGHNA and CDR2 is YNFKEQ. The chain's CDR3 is CASSLRLAGPKISYEQYF. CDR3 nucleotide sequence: TGTGCCAGCAGCCTGAGACTAGCGGGGCCTAAAATCTCCTACGAGCAGTACTTC.

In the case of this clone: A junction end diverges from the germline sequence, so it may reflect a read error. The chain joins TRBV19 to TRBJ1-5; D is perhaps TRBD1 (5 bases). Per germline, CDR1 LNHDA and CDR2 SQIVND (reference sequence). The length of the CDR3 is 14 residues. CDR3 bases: TGTGCCAGTAGTGTAGACAGTAGCAATCAGCCCCAGCATTTT. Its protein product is CASSVDSSNQPQHF.

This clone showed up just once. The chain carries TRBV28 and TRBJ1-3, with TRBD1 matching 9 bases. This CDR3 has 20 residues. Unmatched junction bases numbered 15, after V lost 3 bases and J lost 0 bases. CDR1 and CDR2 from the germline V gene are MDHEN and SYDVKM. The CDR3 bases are TGTGCCAGCAGTTTCCAAGGGACAGGGACAACCCTAATCTCTGGAAACACCATATATTTT. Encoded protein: CASSFQGTGTTLISGNTIYF. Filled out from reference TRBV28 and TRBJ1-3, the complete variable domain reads DVKVTQSSRYLVKRTGEKVFLECVQDMDHENMFWYRQDPGLGLRLIYFSYDVKMKEKGDIPEGYSVSREKKERFSLILESASTNQTSMYLCASSFQGTGTTLISGNTIYFGEGSWLTVV.

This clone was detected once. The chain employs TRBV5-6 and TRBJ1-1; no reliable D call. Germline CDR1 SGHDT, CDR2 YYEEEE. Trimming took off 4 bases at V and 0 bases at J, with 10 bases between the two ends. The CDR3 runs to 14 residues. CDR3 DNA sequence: TGTGCCAGCAGCACGAAGACACTGAACACTGAAGCTTTCTTT. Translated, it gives CASSTKTLNTEAFF.

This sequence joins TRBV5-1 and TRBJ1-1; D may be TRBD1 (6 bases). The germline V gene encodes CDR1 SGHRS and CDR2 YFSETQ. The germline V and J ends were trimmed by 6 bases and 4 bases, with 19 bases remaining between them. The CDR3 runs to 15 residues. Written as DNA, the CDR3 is TGCGCCAGCACCTCTAGGGCAGGGGTAGGCACTGAAGCTTTCTTT. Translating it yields CASTSRAGVGTEAFF. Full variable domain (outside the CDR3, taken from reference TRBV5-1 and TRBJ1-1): KAGVTQTPRYLIKTRGQQVTLSCSPISGHRSVSWYQQTPGQGLQFLFEYFSETQRNKGNFPGRFSGRQFSNSRSEMNVSTLELGDSALYLCASTSRAGVGTEAFFGQGTRLTVV.